The 5 T cell receptor beta chains given below trace back to one sample, sequenced in a study of shared clonotypes between healthy human individuals. The table came from immunoSEQ multiplex PCR; TCRdb's copy has only in-frame clones and leaves some out. The data contain roughly 2.4 million clones, under 97% of them singletons. Sequencing input: naive CD4+ T cells sorted from blood. Regarding subset: CD45RA+ positively selected. Receptors originate from a man between 18 and 35 years old in good health.

Regarding this clone: This sample also contains other DNA sequences that code for the same CDR3. The V gene is TRBV20-1, the J gene TRBJ2-5; D possibly corresponds to TRBD1 (5 bases). The CDR3 spans 11 residues. The V end lost 5 bases, the J end lost 5 bases, and 9 bases lay between the germline ends. Germline lookup yields CDR1 DFQATT and CDR2 SNEGSKA (reference sequence). As DNA, the CDR3 is TGCAGTGCTGGCAGGGTGGAGACCCAGTACTTC. It specifies CSAGRVETQYF.

On this clone itself: Other nucleotide sequences from this sample produce the same CDR3. The chain uses TRBV5-1 and TRBJ1-6, with 7 bases identical to TRBD1. With 4 bases clipped from V and 7 bases from J, the junction kept 5 bases outside the gene matches. The CDR3 is made up of 14 amino acids. Germline V gene lookup returns CDR1 SGHRS and CDR2 YFSETQ. CDR3 loop: CASSPGTANSPLHF. For the CDR3, the DNA is TGCGCCAGCAGCCCTGGGACAGCCAATTCACCCCTCCACTTT.

The chain has TRBV6-1 and TRBJ2-3, with 9 bases matching TRBD2. The CDR3 loop spans 13 amino acids. Germline trimming cut 6 bases from V and 6 bases from J; bases unmatched to any gene: 4. CDR1 is MNHNS and CDR2 is SASEGT in the germline V gene. The CDR3 DNA follows: TGTGCCAGCAGACCTAGCGGGATCGATACGCAGTATTTT. Protein sequence: CASRPSGIDTQYF.

The chain employs TRBV28 and TRBJ2-7; 11 nucleotides line up with TRBD1. The CDR3 loop spans 13 amino acids. With 8 bases clipped from V and 6 bases from J, the junction kept 6 bases outside the gene matches. The germline V gene encodes CDR1 MDHEN and CDR2 SYDVKM. The CDR3 is CASAGTGGGEQYF. CDR3 sequence (DNA): TGTGCCAGCGCCGGGACAGGGGGTGGCGAGCAGTACTTC.

The CDR3, as DNA: TGTGCCAGCAGCGTATCCCCCAGGGAAGGGGGCTACACCTTC. This encodes CASSVSPREGGYTF. V gene TRBV9 combines with J gene TRBJ1-2; TRBD1 is a possible D gene (5 bases). CDR3 length: 14 amino acids. The germline V gene encodes CDR1 SGDLS and CDR2 YYNGEE. V shed 1 base and J shed 8 bases, with 15 bases lying between them.